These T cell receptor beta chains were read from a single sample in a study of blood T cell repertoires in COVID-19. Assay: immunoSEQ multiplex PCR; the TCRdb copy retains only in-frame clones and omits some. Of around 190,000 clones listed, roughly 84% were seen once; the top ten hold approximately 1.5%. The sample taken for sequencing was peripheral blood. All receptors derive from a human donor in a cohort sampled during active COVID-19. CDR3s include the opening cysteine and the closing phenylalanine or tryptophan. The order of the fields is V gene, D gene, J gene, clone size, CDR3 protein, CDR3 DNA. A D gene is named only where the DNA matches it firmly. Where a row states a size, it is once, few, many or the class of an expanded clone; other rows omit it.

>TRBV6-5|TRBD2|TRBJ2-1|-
CASSPQAGGENEQFF
TGTGCCAGCAGCCCGCAGGCGGGAGGGGAAAATGAGCAGTTCTTC
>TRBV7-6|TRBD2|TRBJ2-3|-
CASSKGTTYTDTQYF
TGTGCCAGCAGCAAAGGGACTACCTACACAGATACGCAGTATTTT
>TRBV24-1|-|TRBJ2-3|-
CATSDSRGSRGSTDTQYF
TGTGCCACCAGTGATTCCCGGGGTAGTCGGGGGAGCACAGATACGCAGTATTTT
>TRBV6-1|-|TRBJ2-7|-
CASSEMTADPGYEQYF
TGTGCCAGCAGTGAAATGACGGCCGACCCAGGGTACGAGCAGTACTTC
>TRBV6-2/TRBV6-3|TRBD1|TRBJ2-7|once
CASSPQGSYEQYF
TGTGCCAGCAGCCCACAGGGGTCCTACGAGCAGTACTTC
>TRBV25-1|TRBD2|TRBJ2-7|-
CASSDRTSGGYEQYF
TGTGCCAGCAGTGACCGGACTAGCGGGGGCTACGAGCAGTACTTC
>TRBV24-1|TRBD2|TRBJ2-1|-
CATSDPGLKIDEQFF
TGTGCCACCAGTGACCCGGGACTAAAAATTGATGAGCAGTTCTTC
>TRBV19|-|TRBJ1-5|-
CASTARNSNQPQHF
TGTGCCAGTACCGCGAGGAATAGCAATCAGCCCCAGCATTTT
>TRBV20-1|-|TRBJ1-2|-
CSARVSYGYTF
TGCAGTGCTAGAGTCTCCTATGGCTACACCTTC
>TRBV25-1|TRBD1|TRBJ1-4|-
CASSETGWANEKLFF
TGTGCCAGCAGTGAGACAGGGTGGGCTAATGAAAAACTGTTTTTT